What follows is one T cell receptor (beta chain) and its context. This clonotype has a count of ten or more. What this receptor recognizes is not known. Per-base qualities were not stored, and no clone one base away is much larger. This entry belongs to a study of CD8 T cells in ankylosing spondylitis (dated by TCRdb to the late 2010s). About the full investigation: The study set out to find disease-linked TCR variants by profiling T cell receptor beta repertoires in ankylosing spondylitis patients and healthy donors. The whole study cohort included over a hundred healthy donors and roughly 24 ankylosing spondylitis patients. Peripheral blood samples were taken, and synovial fluid was additionally collected from ankylosing spondylitis patients.

The germline V gene specifies KGHSH as CDR1 and LQKENI as CDR2. Cut back by 2 bases and 5 bases, the V and J ends lie 6 bases apart. The CDR3 sequence holds 12 residues, the cysteine and phenylalanine included. Only the CDR3 portion is preserved as DNA: 36 bases, with reading frame beginning at the first base. These reads were obtained on an Illumina HiSeq 2500. Quantitative 5'-RACE with molecular barcodes was the method used to prepare the TCR beta libraries. As for the authors' bioinformatics: A new computational method based on a probabilistic model of VDJ rearrangement was used to identify disease-linked TCR variants. The public sequencing data were trimmed at Q25 with fastp and processed into clonotypes with MiXCR by TCRdb, which kept only in-frame beta chains. Rows are combined by CDR3 protein, so each entry shows the most common genes and DNA. TCRdb, not the original authors, processed these V and J calls. The table for this sample lists about 160,000 distinct CDR3 sequences; approximately 20% of them were counted only once. Over 7.5% of the sample is held by the ten biggest clonotypes.

Beyond this particular receptor, the publication reports: Blood from ankylosing spondylitis patients appeared to be characterized by a TCR beta motif made up of under ten highly homologous amino acid variants. Some TCR beta motif variants had previously been reported in synovial fluid and blood of reactive arthritis patients, which suggested common disease-initiation mechanisms. Significant enrichment of the disease-linked clones was reported in matched synovial fluid samples from ankylosing spondylitis patients. A CD8+ phenotype was shown by the disease-linked clones, which were found at relatively low frequencies in peripheral blood.

The sequence joins TRBV18 to TRBJ2-5, with no D gene named confidently. Material: blood, either unsorted or a sorted T cell fraction (not recorded which). The clonotype was recovered from a male donor with ankylosing spondylitis or in good health (not recorded which). CDR3 region: CASSPNRETQYF. Read as DNA, the sequence is TGTGCCAGCTCACCAAATCGGGAGACCCAGTACTTC. Where the CDR3 stops, the reference TRBV18 and TRBJ2-5 genes take over; the full variable domain is NAGVMQNPRHLVRRRGQEARLRCSPMKGHSHVYWYRQLPEEGLKFMVYLQKENIIDESGMPKERFSAEFPKEGPSILRIQQVVRGDSAAYFCASSPNRETQYFGPGTRLLVL.